Listed here is a single T cell receptor (beta chain). The antigen is not known. The table came from immunoSEQ multiplex PCR; TCRdb's copy has only in-frame clones and leaves some out. The sample lists roughly 70,000 clones; 80% to 95% were seen once. This sample was included in a study of T cells after posttransplantation cyclophosphamide. Study results and caveats: Recipient CMV seropositivity and CMV reactivation strongly tracked TRB clonality. Later blood repertoires were often dominated by clones from the donor CD8+ memory compartment.

Germline V lookup: CDR1 SGHDT, CDR2 YYEEEE. Trimming pared 3 bases from V and 7 bases from J, leaving 20 bases between. This CDR3 is built from 15 residues. Sequencing was done on a sample of PBMCs. This receptor was taken from a woman aged 25 to 39 in good health and a related stem cell transplant donor. The chain joins TRBV5-6 to TRBJ2-7; D perhaps matches TRBD1 (5 bases). CDR3 nucleotides: TGTGCCAGCAGCTGGCGACAGCCGCAATTTACGGAGCAGTACTTC. It yields the protein CASSWRQPQFTEQYF.